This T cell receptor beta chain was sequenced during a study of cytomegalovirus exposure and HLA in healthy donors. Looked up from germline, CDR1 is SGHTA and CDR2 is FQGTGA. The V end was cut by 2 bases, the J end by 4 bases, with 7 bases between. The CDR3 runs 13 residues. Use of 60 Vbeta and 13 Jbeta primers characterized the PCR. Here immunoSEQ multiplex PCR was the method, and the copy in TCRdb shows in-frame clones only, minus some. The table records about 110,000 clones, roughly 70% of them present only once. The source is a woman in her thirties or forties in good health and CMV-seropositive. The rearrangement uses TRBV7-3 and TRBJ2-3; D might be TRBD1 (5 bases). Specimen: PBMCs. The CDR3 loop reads CASSLGRADTQYF. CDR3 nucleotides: TGTGCCAGCAGCTTAGGCAGGGCAGATACGCAGTATTTT.